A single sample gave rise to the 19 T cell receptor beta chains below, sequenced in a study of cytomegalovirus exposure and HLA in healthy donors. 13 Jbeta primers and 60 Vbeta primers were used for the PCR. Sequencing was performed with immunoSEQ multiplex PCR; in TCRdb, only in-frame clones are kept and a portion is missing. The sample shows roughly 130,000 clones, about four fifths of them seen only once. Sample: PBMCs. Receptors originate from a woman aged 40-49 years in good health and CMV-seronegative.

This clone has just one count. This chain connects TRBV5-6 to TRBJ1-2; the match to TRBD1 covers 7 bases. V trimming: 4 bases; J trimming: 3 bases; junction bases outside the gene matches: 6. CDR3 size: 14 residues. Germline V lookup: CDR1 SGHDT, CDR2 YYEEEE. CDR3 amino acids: CASSPDRVDYGYTF. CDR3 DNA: TGTGCCAGCAGCCCCGACAGGGTTGACTATGGCTACACCTTC. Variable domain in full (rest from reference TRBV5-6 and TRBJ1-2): DAGVTQSPTHLIKTRGQQVTLRCSPKSGHDTVSWYQQALGQGPQFIFQYYEEEERQRGNFPDRFSGHQFPNYSSELNVNALLLGDSALYLCASSPDRVDYGYTFGSGTRLTVV.

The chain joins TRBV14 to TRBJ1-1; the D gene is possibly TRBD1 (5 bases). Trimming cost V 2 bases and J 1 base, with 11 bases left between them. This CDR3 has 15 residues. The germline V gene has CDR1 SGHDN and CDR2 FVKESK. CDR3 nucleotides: TGTGCCAGCAGCCAATTGAGTACAGGGAACACTGAAGCTTTCTTT. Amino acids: CASSQLSTGNTEAFF.

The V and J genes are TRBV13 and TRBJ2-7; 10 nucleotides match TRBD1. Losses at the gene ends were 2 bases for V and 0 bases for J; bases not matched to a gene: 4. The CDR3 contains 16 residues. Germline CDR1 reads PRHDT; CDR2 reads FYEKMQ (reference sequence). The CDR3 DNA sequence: TGTGCCAGCAGCTTATCGGGACAGGGGACCTCCTACGAGCAGTACTTC. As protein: CASSLSGQGTSYEQYF.

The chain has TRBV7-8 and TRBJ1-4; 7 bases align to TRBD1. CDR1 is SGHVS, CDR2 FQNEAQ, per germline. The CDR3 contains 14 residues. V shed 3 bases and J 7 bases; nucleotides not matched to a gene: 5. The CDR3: CASSLGQGGEKLFF. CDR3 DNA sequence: TGTGCCAGCAGCTTGGGGCAGGGGGGTGAAAAACTGTTTTTT.

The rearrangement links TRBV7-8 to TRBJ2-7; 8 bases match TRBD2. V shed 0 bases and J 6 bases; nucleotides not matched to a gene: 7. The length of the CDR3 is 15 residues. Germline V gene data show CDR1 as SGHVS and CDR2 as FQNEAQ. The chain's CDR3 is CASSLARSGSSEQYF. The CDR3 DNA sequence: TGTGCCAGCAGCTTAGCTCGCAGCGGGAGTTCCGAGCAGTACTTC. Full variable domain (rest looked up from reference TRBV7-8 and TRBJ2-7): GAGVSQSPRYKVAKRGQDVALRCDPISGHVSLFWYQQALGQGPEFLTYFQNEAQLDKSGLPSDRFFAERPEGSVSTLKIQRTQQEDSAVYLCASSLARSGSSEQYFGPGTRLTVT.

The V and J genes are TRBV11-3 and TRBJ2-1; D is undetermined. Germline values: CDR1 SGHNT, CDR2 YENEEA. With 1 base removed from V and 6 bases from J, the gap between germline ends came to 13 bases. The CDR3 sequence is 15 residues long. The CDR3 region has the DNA TGTGCCAGCAGCTTAGGTCCGTCCACTGCCAATGAGCAGTTCTTC. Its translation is CASSLGPSTANEQFF.

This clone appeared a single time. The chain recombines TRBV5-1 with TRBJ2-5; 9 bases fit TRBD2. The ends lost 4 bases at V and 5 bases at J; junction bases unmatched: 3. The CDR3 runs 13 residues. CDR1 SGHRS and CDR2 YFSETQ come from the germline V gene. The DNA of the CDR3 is TGCGCCAGCAGCAAGCGGGGGGCGGAGACCCAGTACTTC. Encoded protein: CASSKRGAETQYF.

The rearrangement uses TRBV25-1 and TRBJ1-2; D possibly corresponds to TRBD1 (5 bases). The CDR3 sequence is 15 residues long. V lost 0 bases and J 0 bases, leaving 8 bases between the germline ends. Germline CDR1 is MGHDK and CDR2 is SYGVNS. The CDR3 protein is CASSEYGGTNYGYTF. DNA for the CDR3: TGTGCCAGCAGTGAATACGGGGGAACTAACTATGGCTACACCTTC.

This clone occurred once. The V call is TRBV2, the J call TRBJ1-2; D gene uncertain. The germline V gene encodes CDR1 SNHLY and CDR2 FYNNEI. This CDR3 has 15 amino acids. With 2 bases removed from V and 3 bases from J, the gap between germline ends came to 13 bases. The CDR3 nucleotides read TGTGCCAGCAGTGAAACAGTTACTAGGGACTATGGCTACACCTTC. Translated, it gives CASSETVTRDYGYTF.

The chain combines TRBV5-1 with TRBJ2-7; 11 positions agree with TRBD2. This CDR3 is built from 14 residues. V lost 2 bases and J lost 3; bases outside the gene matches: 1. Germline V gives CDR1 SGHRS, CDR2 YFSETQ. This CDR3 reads CASSFGTSGYEQYF. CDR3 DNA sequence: TGCGCCAGCAGCTTCGGGACTAGCGGCTACGAGCAGTACTTC.

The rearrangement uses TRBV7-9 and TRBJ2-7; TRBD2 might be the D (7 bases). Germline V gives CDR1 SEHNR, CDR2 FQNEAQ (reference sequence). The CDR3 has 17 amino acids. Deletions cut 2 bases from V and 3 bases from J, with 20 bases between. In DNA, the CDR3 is TGTGCCAGCAGCTTAAGCGTCGCCGGGGGGCCGTTCTACGAGCAGTACTTC. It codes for CASSLSVAGGPFYEQYF.

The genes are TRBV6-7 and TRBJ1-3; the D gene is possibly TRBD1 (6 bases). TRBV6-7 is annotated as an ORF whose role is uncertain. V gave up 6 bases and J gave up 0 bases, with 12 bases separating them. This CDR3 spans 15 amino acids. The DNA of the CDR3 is TGTGCCAGCAGCCCGAGGACAGACTCTGGAAACACCATATATTTT. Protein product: CASSPRTDSGNTIYF.

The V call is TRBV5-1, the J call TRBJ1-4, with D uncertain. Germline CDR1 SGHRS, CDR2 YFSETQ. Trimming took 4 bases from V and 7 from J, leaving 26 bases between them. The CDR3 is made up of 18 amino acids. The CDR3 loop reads CASSLDLLIDNAREKLFF. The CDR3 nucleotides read TGCGCCAGCAGCCTTGACCTCCTAATAGACAACGCACGTGAAAAACTGTTTTTT.

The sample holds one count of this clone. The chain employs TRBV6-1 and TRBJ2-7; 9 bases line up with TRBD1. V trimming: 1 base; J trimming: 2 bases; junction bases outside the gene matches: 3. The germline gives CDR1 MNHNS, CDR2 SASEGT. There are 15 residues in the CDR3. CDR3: CASSEGTGATYEQYF. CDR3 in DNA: TGTGCCAGCAGTGAAGGGACAGGGGCTACCTACGAGCAGTACTTC.

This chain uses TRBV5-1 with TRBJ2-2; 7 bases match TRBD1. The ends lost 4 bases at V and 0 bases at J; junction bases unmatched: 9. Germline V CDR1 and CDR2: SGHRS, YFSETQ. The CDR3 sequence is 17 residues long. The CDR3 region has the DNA TGCGCCAGCAGCCCTCGAGGGGGACAGACGAACACCGGGGAGCTGTTTTTT. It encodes CASSPRGGQTNTGELFF.

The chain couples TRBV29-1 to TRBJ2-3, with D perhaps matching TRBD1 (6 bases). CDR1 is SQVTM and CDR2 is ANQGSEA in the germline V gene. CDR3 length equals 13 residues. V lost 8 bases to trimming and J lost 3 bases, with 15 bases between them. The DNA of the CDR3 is TGCAGCCTTTCAGGGGAAGGGACAGATACGCAGTATTTT. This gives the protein CSLSGEGTDTQYF.

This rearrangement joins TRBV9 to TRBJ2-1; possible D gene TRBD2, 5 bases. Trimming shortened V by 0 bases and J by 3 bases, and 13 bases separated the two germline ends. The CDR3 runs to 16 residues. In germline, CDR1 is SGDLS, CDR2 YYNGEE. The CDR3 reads CASSVDGGAHYNEQFF. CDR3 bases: TGTGCCAGCAGCGTAGACGGAGGTGCTCACTACAATGAGCAGTTCTTC.

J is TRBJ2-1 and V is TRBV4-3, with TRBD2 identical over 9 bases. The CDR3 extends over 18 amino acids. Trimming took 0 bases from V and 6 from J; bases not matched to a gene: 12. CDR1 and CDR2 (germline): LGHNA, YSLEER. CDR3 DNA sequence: TGCGCCAGCAGCCAAGATGATGGGCCTAGCGGGACTGGCAATGAGCAGTTCTTC. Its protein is CASSQDDGPSGTGNEQFF.

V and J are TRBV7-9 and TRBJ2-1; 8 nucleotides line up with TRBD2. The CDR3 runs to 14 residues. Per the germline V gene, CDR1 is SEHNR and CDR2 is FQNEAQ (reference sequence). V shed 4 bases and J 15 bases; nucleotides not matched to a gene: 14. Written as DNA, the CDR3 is TGTGCCAGCAGCTCCCCCTACAGCGGGGGCCACCCGTTCTTC. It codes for CASSSPYSGGHPFF.